This TCR beta chain emerged from a study of shared clonotypes between healthy human individuals (TCRdb year 2020). Regarding the study in general: The cohort comprised two women and a few men aged 18 to 49 years. Blood TCR repertoires of five healthy adults were deeply sequenced to estimate repertoire size and the extent of clonotype sharing between individuals. Libraries were prepared and TCR repertoires were sequenced by different laboratories using diverse techniques, in order to increase sequencing depth and limit assay-specific biases. Leukapheresis yielded between about 0.94 and 8.9 billion PBMCs per donor.

Healthy HIV-negative adults with no recently reported acute infections or vaccinations were included as donors. Every donor was a Caucasian adult living in Nashville, Tennessee, USA. For unsorted samples, around 90 million PBMCs were counted, and genomic DNA was extracted using the QIAamp DNA Blood Mini kit. Blood was obtained by leukapheresis, after which PBMCs were separated by Ficoll-Histopaque density gradient centrifugation and cryopreserved in liquid nitrogen vapor phase. This clone has only a few counts. It lacks a known antigen. Base qualities are not recorded, but no much larger clone differs from it by a single base. TCR CDR3 regions were amplified from genomic DNA by multiplex PCR using the deep immunoSEQ assay. Genomic DNA extracted from each cell subset was distributed evenly over all wells of several immunoSEQ 96-well plates, and each plate served as one replicate. For unsorted PBMC, 250 to 300 ng of genomic DNA, equivalent to 30,000 to 35,000 T cell genomes, went into each replicate PCR. Genomic DNA from unsorted PBMC was sequenced over ten immunoSEQ deep assay plates. The purified libraries were quantified using a Qubit 3.0 fluorometer, sized with a Bioanalyzer 2100, and then quantified again using the KAPA Library Quantification kit. Each immunoSEQ 96-well plate was sequenced on its own single-read 150-cycle Illumina NextSeq 550 flow cell. Per the authors' processing: Because only junctional sequences without quality scores were contained in the immunoSEQ output, filtering matching that applied to full-length reads could not be performed. To assign V/J genes and CDR3, sequences were annotated using PyIR, a Python wrapper for IgBLAST v1.9, with IMGT germline references. Reads with weak V/J assignments (E-value above 1e-6), missing CDR3, stop codons, out-of-frame junctions, or ambiguous translated residues were removed. A V3J clonotype was defined by an identical inferred V gene, J gene, and CDR3 amino acid sequence. To compute the percentage overlap between repertoires, the number of shared unique clonotypes was divided by the size of the smaller repertoire. Three approaches were used to assess repertoire richness: RTK rarefaction, the Chao1 estimator, and Recon v2.1 estimates of unobserved clonotypes. Imported from immuneACCESS, the table was reduced by TCRdb to in-frame sequences with V and J called. These copies leave out some clones; in studies compared against another copy, an unresolved V gene accounts for under half, and the cause of the remainder is not known. V, J and clone size derive from that table, while D and trimming were established from the DNA sequence. Across this sample there are fewer than 600,000 clones, with 79% seen only once. The top ten hold 10% to 15% of the sample.

CDR1 MNHNS and CDR2 SASEGT were looked up in the germline V gene. From the cysteine through the phenylalanine, the CDR3 covers 14 amino acids. The only DNA kept is the CDR3, 42 bases in frame from the first base. Trimming at the junction amounts to 7 bases on V and 0 bases on J, and the germline ends lie 13 bases apart. What the work shows at the level of the full study, not this receptor alone: Sampling was limited to blood, and TCR repertoires in tissue likely differ from TCR repertoires in blood. Pairwise subsampling indicated that sequencing depth was expected to affect the degree of clonotype sharing among donors. The small number of donors limited the genetic and exposure-history diversity represented.

Sequenced: PBMCs. The receptor's source is a woman between 35 and 50 years old in good health. Some clones in this sample may be carry-over from other donors' samples. Rearrangement joined TRBV6-1 to TRBJ2-7; TRBD2 is possibly the D segment (5 matching bases). The CDR3 protein sequence reads: CASTQVTTSYEQYF. The nucleotide sequence is given as TGTGCCAGCACCCAGGTGACTACCTCCTACGAGCAGTACTTC.